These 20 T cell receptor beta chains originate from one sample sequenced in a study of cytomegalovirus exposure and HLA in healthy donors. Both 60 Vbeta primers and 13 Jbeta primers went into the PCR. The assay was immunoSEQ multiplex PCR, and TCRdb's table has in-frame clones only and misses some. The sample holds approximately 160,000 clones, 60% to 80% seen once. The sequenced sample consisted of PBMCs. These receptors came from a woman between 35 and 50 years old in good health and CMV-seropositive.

The CDR3 spells CASSQSSGGVQETQYF. CDR3 in DNA: TGTGCCAGCAGCCAGTCTAGCGGGGGCGTTCAAGAGACCCAGTACTTC. The J gene is TRBJ2-5, the V gene TRBV14; 10 positions agree with TRBD2. The germline V gene encodes CDR1 SGHDN and CDR2 FVKESK. With V trimmed by 3 bases and J by 2 bases, 6 bases remained unmatched. There are 16 residues in the CDR3.

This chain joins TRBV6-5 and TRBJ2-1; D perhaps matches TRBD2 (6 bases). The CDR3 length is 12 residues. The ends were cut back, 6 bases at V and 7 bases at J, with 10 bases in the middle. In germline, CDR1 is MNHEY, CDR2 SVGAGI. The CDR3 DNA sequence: TGTGCCAGCAGACGCGGGGCGAATGAGCAGTTCTTC. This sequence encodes CASRRGANEQFF.

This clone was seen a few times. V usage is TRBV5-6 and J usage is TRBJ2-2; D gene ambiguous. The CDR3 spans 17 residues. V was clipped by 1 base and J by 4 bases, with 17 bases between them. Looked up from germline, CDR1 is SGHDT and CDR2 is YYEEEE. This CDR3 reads CASSLPPRHPGTGELFF. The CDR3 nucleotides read TGTGCCAGCAGCTTGCCCCCCCGACATCCAGGCACCGGGGAGCTGTTTTTT.

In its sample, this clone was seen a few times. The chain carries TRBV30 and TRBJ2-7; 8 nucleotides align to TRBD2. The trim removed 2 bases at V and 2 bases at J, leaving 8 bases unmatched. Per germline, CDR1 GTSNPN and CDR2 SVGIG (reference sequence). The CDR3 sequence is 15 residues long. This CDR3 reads CAWSTRTGGPYEQYF. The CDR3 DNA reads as TGTGCCTGGAGTACCCGGACGGGGGGGCCCTACGAGCAGTACTTC.

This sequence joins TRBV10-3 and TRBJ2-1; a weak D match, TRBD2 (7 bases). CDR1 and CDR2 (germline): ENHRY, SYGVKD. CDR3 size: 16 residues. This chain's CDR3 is CASKRRGPITGNEQFF. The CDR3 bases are TGTGCATCCAAACGGCGGGGGCCTATAACTGGGAATGAGCAGTTCTTC.

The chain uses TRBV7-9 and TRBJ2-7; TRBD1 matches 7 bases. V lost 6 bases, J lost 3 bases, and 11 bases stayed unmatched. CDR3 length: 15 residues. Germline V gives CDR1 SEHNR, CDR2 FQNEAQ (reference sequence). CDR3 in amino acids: CASSLLGDSNYEQYF. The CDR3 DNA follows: TGTGCCAGCAGTTTACTGGGGGACAGCAACTACGAGCAGTACTTC.

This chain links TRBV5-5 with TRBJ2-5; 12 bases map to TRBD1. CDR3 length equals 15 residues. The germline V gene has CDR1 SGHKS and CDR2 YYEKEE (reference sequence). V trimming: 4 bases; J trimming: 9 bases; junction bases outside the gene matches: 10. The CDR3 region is CASSTGTGGFKAQYF. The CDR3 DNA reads TGTGCCAGCAGCACCGGGACAGGGGGCTTTAAGGCCCAGTACTTC.

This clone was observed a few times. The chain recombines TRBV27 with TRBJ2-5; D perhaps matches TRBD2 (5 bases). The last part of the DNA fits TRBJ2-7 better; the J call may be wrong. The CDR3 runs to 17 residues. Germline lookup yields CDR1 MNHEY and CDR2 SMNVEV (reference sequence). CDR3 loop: CASSLCLKGRVYCEQYF. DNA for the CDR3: TGTGCCAGCAGTTTATGCCTGAAAGGGAGAGTTTACTGCGAGCAGTACTTC.

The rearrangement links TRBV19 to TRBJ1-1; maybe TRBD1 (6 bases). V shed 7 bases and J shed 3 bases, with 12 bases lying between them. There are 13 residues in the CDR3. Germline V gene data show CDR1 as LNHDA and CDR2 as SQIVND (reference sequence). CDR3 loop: CASTRDTYTEAFF. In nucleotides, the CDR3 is TGTGCCAGTACCCGGGACACTTACACTGAAGCTTTCTTT.

The CDR3: CASSQGTGNYGYTF. The CDR3 DNA reads as TGCGCCAGCAGCCAAGGAACGGGTAACTATGGCTACACCTTC. The V call is TRBV4-3, the J call TRBJ1-2; D remains ambiguous. Trimming removed 1 base from V and 1 base from J, with 7 bases in between. CDR1 is LGHNA and CDR2 is YSLEER in the germline V gene. The CDR3 consists of 14 residues.

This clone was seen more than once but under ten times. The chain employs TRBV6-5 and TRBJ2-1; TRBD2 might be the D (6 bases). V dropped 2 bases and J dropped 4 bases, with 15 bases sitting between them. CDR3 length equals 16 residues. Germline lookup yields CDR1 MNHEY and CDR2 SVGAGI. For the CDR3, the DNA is TGTGCCAGCAGTTACCTAGAGACTAGTGGATACAATGAGCAGTTCTTC. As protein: CASSYLETSGYNEQFF.

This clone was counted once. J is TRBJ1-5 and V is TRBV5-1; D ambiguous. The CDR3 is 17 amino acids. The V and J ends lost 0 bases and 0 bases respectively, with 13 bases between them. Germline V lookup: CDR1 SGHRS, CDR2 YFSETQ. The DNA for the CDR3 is TGCGCCAGCAGCTTGGGGATCAGCGTGGATAGCAATCAGCCCCAGCATTTT. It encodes CASSLGISVDSNQPQHF.

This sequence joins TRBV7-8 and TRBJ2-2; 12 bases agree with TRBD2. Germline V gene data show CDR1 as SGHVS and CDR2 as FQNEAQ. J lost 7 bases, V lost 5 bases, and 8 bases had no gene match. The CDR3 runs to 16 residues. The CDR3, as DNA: TGTGCCAGCAGCGGCCTAGCGGGGGGGCAGGTCGGGGAGCTGTTTTTT. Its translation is CASSGLAGGQVGELFF.

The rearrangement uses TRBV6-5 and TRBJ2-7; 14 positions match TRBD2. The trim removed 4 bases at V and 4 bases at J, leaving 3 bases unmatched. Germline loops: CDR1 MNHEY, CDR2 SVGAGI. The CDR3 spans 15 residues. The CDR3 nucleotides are TGTGCCAGCAGTTCGGGACTAGCGGGAGCGTACGAGCAGTACTTC. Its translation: CASSSGLAGAYEQYF.

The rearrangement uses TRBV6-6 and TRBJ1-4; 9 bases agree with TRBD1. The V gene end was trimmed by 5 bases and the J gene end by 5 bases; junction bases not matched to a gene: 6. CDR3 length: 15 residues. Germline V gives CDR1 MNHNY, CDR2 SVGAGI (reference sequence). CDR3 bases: TGTGCCAGCAGTCCGCAGACAGGGGGAAATGAAAAACTGTTTTTT. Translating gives CASSPQTGGNEKLFF.

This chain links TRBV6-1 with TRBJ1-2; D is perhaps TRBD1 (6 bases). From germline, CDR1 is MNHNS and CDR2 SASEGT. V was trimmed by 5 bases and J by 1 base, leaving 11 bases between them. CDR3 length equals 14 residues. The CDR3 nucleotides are TGTGCCAGCAGTCGGGACACTAATAACTATGGCTACACCTTC. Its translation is CASSRDTNNYGYTF.

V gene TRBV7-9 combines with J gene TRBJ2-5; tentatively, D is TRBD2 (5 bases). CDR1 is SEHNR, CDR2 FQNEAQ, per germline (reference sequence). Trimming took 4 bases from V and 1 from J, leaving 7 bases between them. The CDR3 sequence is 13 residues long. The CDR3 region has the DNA TGTGCCAGCAGCTGGGCGGGCCAAGAGACCCAGTACTTC. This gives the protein CASSWAGQETQYF.

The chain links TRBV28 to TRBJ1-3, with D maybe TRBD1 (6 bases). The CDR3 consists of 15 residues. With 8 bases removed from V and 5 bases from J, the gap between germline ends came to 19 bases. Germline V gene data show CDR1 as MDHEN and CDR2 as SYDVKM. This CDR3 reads CASVTGIQGRNTIYF. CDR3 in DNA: TGTGCCAGCGTCACAGGGATACAAGGGCGAAACACCATATATTTT. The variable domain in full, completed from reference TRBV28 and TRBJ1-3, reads DVKVTQSSRYLVKRTGEKVFLECVQDMDHENMFWYRQDPGLGLRLIYFSYDVKMKEKGDIPEGYSVSREKKERFSLILESASTNQTSMYLCASVTGIQGRNTIYFGEGSWLTVV.

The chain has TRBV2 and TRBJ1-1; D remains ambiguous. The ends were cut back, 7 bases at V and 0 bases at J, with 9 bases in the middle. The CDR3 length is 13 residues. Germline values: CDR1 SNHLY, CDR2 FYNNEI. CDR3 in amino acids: CASKELMNTEAFF. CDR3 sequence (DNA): TGTGCCAGCAAAGAGCTCATGAACACTGAAGCTTTCTTT.

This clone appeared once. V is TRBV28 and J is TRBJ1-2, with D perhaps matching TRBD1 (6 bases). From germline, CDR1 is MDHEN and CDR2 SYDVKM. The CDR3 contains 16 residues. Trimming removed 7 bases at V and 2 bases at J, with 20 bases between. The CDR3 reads CASISPLLRGNYGYTF. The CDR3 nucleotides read TGTGCCAGCATTTCCCCACTTCTGAGGGGGAACTATGGCTACACCTTC.